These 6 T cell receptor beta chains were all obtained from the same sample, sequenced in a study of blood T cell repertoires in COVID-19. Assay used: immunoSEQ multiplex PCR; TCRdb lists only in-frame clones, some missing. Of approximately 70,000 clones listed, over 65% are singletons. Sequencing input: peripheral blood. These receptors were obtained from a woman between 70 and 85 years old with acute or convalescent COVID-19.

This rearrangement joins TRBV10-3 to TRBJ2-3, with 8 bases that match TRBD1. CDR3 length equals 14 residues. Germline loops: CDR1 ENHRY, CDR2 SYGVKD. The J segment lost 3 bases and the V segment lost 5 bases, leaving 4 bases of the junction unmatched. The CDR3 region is CAISQGASTDTQYF. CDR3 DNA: TGTGCCATCAGTCAGGGGGCTTCGACAGATACGCAGTATTTT.

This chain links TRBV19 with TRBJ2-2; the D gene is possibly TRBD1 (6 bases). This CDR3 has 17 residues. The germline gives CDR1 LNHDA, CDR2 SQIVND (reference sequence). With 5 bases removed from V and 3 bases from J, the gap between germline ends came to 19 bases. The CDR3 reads CASSPGLSGADTGELFF. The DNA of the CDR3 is TGTGCCAGTAGTCCCGGTTTATCAGGGGCCGACACCGGGGAGCTGTTTTTT.

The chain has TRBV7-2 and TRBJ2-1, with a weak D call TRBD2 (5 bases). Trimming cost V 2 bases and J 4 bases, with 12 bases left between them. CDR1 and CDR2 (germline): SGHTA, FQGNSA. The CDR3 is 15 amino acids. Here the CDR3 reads CASSLSPRGYNEQFF. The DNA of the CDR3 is TGTGCCAGCAGCTTATCGCCCAGAGGGTACAATGAGCAGTTCTTC. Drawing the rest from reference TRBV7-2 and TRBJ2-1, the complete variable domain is GAGVSQSPSNKVTEKGKDVELRCDPISGHTALYWYRQSLGQGLEFLIYFQGNSAPDKSGLPSDRFSAERTGGSVSTLTIQRTQQEDSAVYLCASSLSPRGYNEQFFGPGTRLTVL.

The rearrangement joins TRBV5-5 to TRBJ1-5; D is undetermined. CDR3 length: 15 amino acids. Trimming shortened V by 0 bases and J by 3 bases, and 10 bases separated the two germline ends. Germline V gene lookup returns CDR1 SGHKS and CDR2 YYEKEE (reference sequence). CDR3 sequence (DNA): TGTGCCAGCAGCTTGGAGGGAGGTACCAATCAGCCCCAGCATTTT. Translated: CASSLEGGTNQPQHF.

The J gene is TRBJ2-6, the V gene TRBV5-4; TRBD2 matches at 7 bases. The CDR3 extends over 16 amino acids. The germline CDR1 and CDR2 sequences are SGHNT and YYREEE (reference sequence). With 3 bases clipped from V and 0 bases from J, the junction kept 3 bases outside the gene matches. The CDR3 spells CASSWEGASGANVLTF. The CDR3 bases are TGTGCCAGCAGCTGGGAGGGAGCCTCTGGGGCCAACGTCCTGACTTTC.

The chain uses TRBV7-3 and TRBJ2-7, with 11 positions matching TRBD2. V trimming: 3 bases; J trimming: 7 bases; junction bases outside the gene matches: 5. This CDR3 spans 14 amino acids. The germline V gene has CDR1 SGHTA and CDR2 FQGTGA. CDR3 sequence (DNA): TGTGCCAGCAGCTTTAGCGGGAGGGCCGGTGAGCAGTACTTC. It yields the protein CASSFSGRAGEQYF. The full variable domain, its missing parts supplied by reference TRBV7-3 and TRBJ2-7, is GAGVSQTPSNKVTEKGKYVELRCDPISGHTALYWYRQSLGQGPEFLIYFQGTGAADDSGLPNDRFFAVRPEGSVSTLKIQRTERGDSAVYLCASSFSGRAGEQYFGPGTRLTVT.